This TCR beta chain was found in a study of cytomegalovirus exposure and HLA in healthy donors. The repertoire was sequenced with immunoSEQ multiplex PCR; TCRdb's copy has only in-frame clones and lacks some. The table shows 40,000 to 60,000 clones, with approximately 95% occurring only once. The germline CDR1 and CDR2 sequences are SGHRS and YFSETQ. This CDR3 has 16 amino acids. The V and J ends lost 3 bases and 5 bases respectively, with 18 bases between them. Broader study findings: The tendency of first-cohort TCR clusters to co-occur in the roughly 110 validation repertoires emerged from a later analysis.

As for this clone: Its specificity is not known.

The sequence came from a woman aged 18-29 years in good health and CMV-seropositive. V and J are TRBV5-1 and TRBJ2-4; the D gene is possibly TRBD2 (5 bases). Sample: PBMCs. The DNA for the CDR3 is TGCGCCAGCAGCTCGGGGTGGAGCAACAGTCAAAACATTCAGTACTTC. It translates to CASSSGWSNSQNIQYF.